This is a list of T cell receptor beta chains from one sample in a study of cytomegalovirus exposure and HLA in healthy donors. The assay was immunoSEQ multiplex PCR, and TCRdb's table has in-frame clones only and misses some. Among fewer than 200,000 clones listed, about 81% were seen once. Sequences were obtained from PBMCs. The receptor set was obtained from a girl between 10 and 17 years old in good health and CMV-seropositive. CDR3s include the opening cysteine and the closing phenylalanine or tryptophan. The order of the fields is J gene, V gene, CDR3 protein.

J gene: TRBJ2-2; V gene: TRBV6-5; CDR3 protein: CASGTGPTGELFF
J gene: TRBJ1-3; V gene: TRBV6-5; CDR3 protein: CASSYGGAEGNTIYF
J gene: TRBJ2-7; V gene: TRBV11-2; CDR3 protein: CASSPSGSYEQYF
J gene: TRBJ2-1; V gene: TRBV7-8; CDR3 protein: CASSYRASGRALNNEQFF
J gene: TRBJ1-2; V gene: TRBV28; CDR3 protein: CASSLAGAYGYTF
J gene: TRBJ2-1; V gene: TRBV18; CDR3 protein: CASSISGDNEQFF
J gene: TRBJ2-5; V gene: TRBV5-4; CDR3 protein: CASSTSAGLQETQYF
J gene: TRBJ1-2; V gene: TRBV2; CDR3 protein: CASSDPTGGYGYTF
J gene: TRBJ2-2; V gene: TRBV6-4; CDR3 protein: CASSDSASGGELFF
J gene: TRBJ1-2; V gene: TRBV2; CDR3 protein: CASSGINYGYTF
J gene: TRBJ1-2; V gene: TRBV2; CDR3 protein: CASSADRGNYGYTF
J gene: TRBJ1-2; V gene: TRBV11-2; CDR3 protein: CASSLVPGRGYTF
J gene: TRBJ1-3; V gene: TRBV4-3; CDR3 protein: CASSPHGGSSGNTIYF
J gene: TRBJ2-1; V gene: TRBV5-8; CDR3 protein: CASSETGTGYYNEQFF
J gene: TRBJ2-7; V gene: TRBV11-2; CDR3 protein: CASSFGTGGIYEQYF
J gene: TRBJ2-1; V gene: TRBV11-1; CDR3 protein: CASSRLAGASNEQFF
J gene: TRBJ2-4; V gene: TRBV1; CDR3 protein: CTSSPSGGAKGAKNIQYF
J gene: TRBJ1-1; V gene: TRBV25-1; CDR3 protein: CASGAGGTEAFF
J gene: TRBJ1-1; V gene: TRBV10-3; CDR3 protein: CAISELQGSTAGEAFF
J gene: TRBJ1-5; V gene: TRBV10-3; CDR3 protein: CAISESVGSSNQPQHF
J gene: TRBJ2-1; V gene: TRBV6-4; CDR3 protein: CASSDSVSGGYNEQFF
J gene: TRBJ2-7; V gene: TRBV28; CDR3 protein: CASRLTGGPTHEQYF
J gene: TRBJ1-5; V gene: TRBV19; CDR3 protein: CASSIAFARGYSNQPQHF
J gene: TRBJ1-1; V gene: TRBV5-1; CDR3 protein: CASSLEGGQGARNTEAFF
J gene: TRBJ1-2; V gene: TRBV21-1; CDR3 protein: CAGPLGGPHGYTF
J gene: TRBJ2-1; V gene: TRBV9; CDR3 protein: CASSDRGNEQFF
J gene: TRBJ1-2; V gene: TRBV28; CDR3 protein: CASTELDRARGYTF
J gene: TRBJ1-1; V gene: TRBV7-8; CDR3 protein: CASSLVAIPETAFF
J gene: TRBJ2-5; V gene: TRBV2; CDR3 protein: CASSGGVQETQHF